These 20 T cell receptor beta chains came from one sample sequenced in a study of cytotoxic CD8 clonotypes in ibrutinib-treated CLL. Repertoires were generated with immunoSEQ multiplex PCR, while TCRdb's copy carries only in-frame clones and drops some. The sample shows 20,000 to 25,000 clones, roughly 80% of them seen only once. The material was PBMCs, obtained before ibrutinib treatment. The receptors stem from a human donor with chronic lymphocytic leukemia.

The chain is built from TRBV15 and TRBJ2-1, with 7 positions matching TRBD2. With V trimmed by 6 bases and J by 0 bases, 5 bases remained unmatched. Germline V gene lookup returns CDR1 LNHNV and CDR2 YYDKDF (reference sequence). This CDR3 region has 15 residues. CDR3 sequence (DNA): TGTGCCACCAGGAGCCTAGCGGACTCCTACAATGAGCAGTTCTTC. Translated: CATRSLADSYNEQFF.

The CDR3 reads CASSHGVGQGLAGSETQYF. In DNA, the CDR3 is TGTGCCAGCAGCCACGGGGTGGGGCAGGGACTAGCGGGATCGGAGACCCAGTACTTC. The V call is TRBV4-2, the J call TRBJ2-5; 13 nucleotides agree with TRBD2. The CDR3 extends over 19 amino acids. V shed 3 bases and J 5 bases; nucleotides not matched to a gene: 15. Germline CDR1 LGHNA, CDR2 YNFKEQ.

The V call is TRBV7-2, the J call TRBJ2-7; tentative D call: TRBD2 (7 bases). CDR1 is SGHTA and CDR2 is FQGNSA in the germline V gene. This CDR3 has 14 residues. Trimming left V 5 bases short and J 5 bases short, with 16 bases between. CDR3 region: CASSQFRGAHEQYF. The CDR3 bases are TGTGCCAGCAGCCAGTTTCGGGGGGCGCACGAGCAGTACTTC. The full variable domain, its missing parts supplied by reference TRBV7-2 and TRBJ2-7, is GAGVSQSPSNKVTEKGKDVELRCDPISGHTALYWYRQSLGQGLEFLIYFQGNSAPDKSGLPSDRFSAERTGGSVSTLTIQRTQQEDSAVYLCASSQFRGAHEQYFGPGTRLTVT.

The V gene is TRBV5-1, the J gene TRBJ2-7; D unclear. Germline V gene data show CDR1 as SGHRS and CDR2 as YFSETQ. The CDR3 extends over 14 amino acids. V lost 0 bases, J lost 1 base, and 8 bases lay in between. The CDR3 DNA reads as TGCGCCAGCAGCTTGGTCGTGGATTCCTACGAGCAGTACTTC. Its protein is CASSLVVDSYEQYF. Drawing the rest from reference TRBV5-1 and TRBJ2-7, the complete variable domain is KAGVTQTPRYLIKTRGQQVTLSCSPISGHRSVSWYQQTPGQGLQFLFEYFSETQRNKGNFPGRFSGRQFSNSRSEMNVSTLELGDSALYLCASSLVVDSYEQYFGPGTRLTVT.

This clone was detected only once. J is TRBJ2-1 and V is TRBV6-1; D not resolved. This CDR3 comprises 14 residues. Per the germline V gene, CDR1 is MNHNS and CDR2 is SASEGT. The germline V and J ends were trimmed by 1 base and 8 bases, with 12 bases remaining between them. This CDR3 is CASSEEVRSYEQFF. The CDR3 DNA follows: TGTGCCAGCAGTGAAGAGGTTAGATCGTATGAGCAGTTCTTC.

The chain employs TRBV7-3 and TRBJ2-7, with 12 bases that match TRBD1. The CDR3 is made up of 15 amino acids. Germline V gene lookup returns CDR1 SGHTA and CDR2 FQGTGA. Losses at the gene ends were 5 bases for V and 3 bases for J; bases not matched to a gene: 5. CDR3 in DNA: TGTGCCAGCAGCGAGGGACAGGGGGCCGTCTACGAGCAGTACTTC. Its protein is CASSEGQGAVYEQYF.

A single count supports this clone. The rearrangement joins TRBV7-2 to TRBJ2-3, with TRBD2 as a possible D gene (5 bases). In germline, CDR1 is SGHTA, CDR2 FQGNSA. Trimming stripped 6 bases from V and 7 bases from J, with 11 bases between. This CDR3 has 12 amino acids. The CDR3 reads CASRRGRNTQYF. CDR3 nucleotides: TGTGCCAGCAGGCGAGGGCGGAATACGCAGTATTTT.

The chain recombines TRBV4-3 with TRBJ2-7; D may be TRBD1 or TRBD2 (6 bases each). Trimming removed 3 bases at V and 2 bases at J, with 17 bases between. This CDR3 has 16 residues. Germline loops: CDR1 LGHNA, CDR2 YSLEER. CDR3 protein: CASSQSLGGGTYEQYF. Here the CDR3 DNA reads TGCGCCAGCAGCCAGTCGCTGGGGGGCGGAACCTACGAGCAGTACTTC.

This clone has a single count. The J gene is TRBJ2-1, the V gene TRBV13, with 13 bases aligning to TRBD2. Per germline, CDR1 PRHDT and CDR2 FYEKMQ (reference sequence). With 5 bases clipped from V and 0 bases from J, the junction kept 7 bases outside the gene matches. The CDR3 contains 18 residues. As DNA, the CDR3 is TGTGCCAGCAGCCAAACAGGACTAGCGGGGGTCTCCTACAATGAGCAGTTCTTC. It specifies CASSQTGLAGVSYNEQFF.

The chain recombines TRBV6-1 with TRBJ1-5; 10 positions match TRBD1. The germline V gene has CDR1 MNHNS and CDR2 SASEGT. CDR3 size: 16 residues. J gave up 3 bases and V 4 bases, and 6 bases lay outside the gene matches. DNA of the CDR3: TGTGCCAGCAGTGCCGGGACAGGGGTTGTCAATCAGCCCCAGCATTTT. Its translation: CASSAGTGVVNQPQHF.

This clone occurred a few times. V gene TRBV11-1 combines with J gene TRBJ1-4; D is possibly TRBD1 (5 bases). V was pared by 4 bases and J by 5 bases, with 8 bases between. CDR3 size: 13 residues. The germline gives CDR1 SGHAT, CDR2 FQDESV (reference sequence). CDR3 bases: TGTGCCAGCAGCTGGGACTTGAATGAAAAACTGTTTTTT. Its protein is CASSWDLNEKLFF.

J is TRBJ2-3 and V is TRBV5-8; D is perhaps TRBD1 or TRBD2 (5 bases each). Germline CDR1 reads SGHTS; CDR2 reads YDEGEE. Trimming shortened V by 7 bases and J by 0 bases, and 18 bases separated the two germline ends. The CDR3 has 16 amino acids. The CDR3 protein is CASPNAPGPSTDTQYF. The CDR3 bases are TGTGCCAGCCCGAACGCCCCGGGACCTAGCACAGATACGCAGTATTTT.

This clone was picked up one time. The genes are TRBV5-6 and TRBJ1-4; a possible D gene is TRBD1 (5 bases). V was cut by 4 bases and J by 11 bases, with 15 bases left in between. The CDR3 is 13 amino acids. Germline V gives CDR1 SGHDT, CDR2 YYEEEE. This CDR3 reads CASSTRAGRKLFF. Here the CDR3 DNA reads TGTGCCAGCAGCACCAGGGCAGGGCGGAAACTGTTTTTT.

This clone was recorded a few times. The chain couples TRBV5-4 to TRBJ1-3; D remains unclear. CDR1 is SGHNT and CDR2 is YYREEE in the germline V gene (reference sequence). Trimming took off 1 base at V and 3 bases at J, with 2 bases between the two ends. CDR3 length equals 12 residues. Written as DNA, the CDR3 is TGTGCCAGCAGCTTGTTTGGAAACACCATATATTTT. Protein sequence: CASSLFGNTIYF. The full variable domain, completed using reference TRBV5-4 and TRBJ1-3, is ETGVTQSPTHLIKTRGQQVTLRCSSQSGHNTVSWYQQALGQGPQFIFQYYREEENGRGNFPPRFSGLQFPNYSSELNVNALELDDSALYLCASSLFGNTIYFGEGSWLTVV.

The J gene is TRBJ1-2, the V gene TRBV28; D perhaps matches TRBD1 (6 bases). CDR1 and CDR2 (germline): MDHEN, SYDVKM. Trimming took 8 bases from V and 3 from J, leaving 19 bases between them. This CDR3 comprises 15 residues. The CDR3 sequence: CASWLTASGDYGYTF. The CDR3 DNA reads as TGTGCCAGCTGGTTGACCGCGTCAGGGGACTATGGCTACACCTTC.

V usage is TRBV5-6 and J usage is TRBJ2-1; D is uncertain. CDR3 size: 11 residues. V shed 2 bases and J shed 10 bases, with 7 bases lying between them. CDR1 SGHDT and CDR2 YYEEEE come from the germline V gene. This CDR3 is CASSFAGEQFF. The CDR3 nucleotides read TGTGCCAGCAGCTTTGCCGGGGAGCAGTTCTTC.

The chain has TRBV28 and TRBJ2-7; unclear D gene. Germline loops: CDR1 MDHEN, CDR2 SYDVKM. CDR3 length: 13 amino acids. V was cut by 3 bases and J by 12 bases, with 18 bases left in between. The CDR3, as DNA: TGTGCCAGCAGTTTTCGAGACCGACGGGTTTGGTACTTC. Encoded protein: CASSFRDRRVWYF.

This clone ranks as hyperexpanded. This rearrangement joins TRBV15 to TRBJ1-4; the match to TRBD1 covers 10 bases. Germline V CDR1 and CDR2: LNHNV, YYDKDF (reference sequence). The CDR3 is 14 residues long. Losses at the gene ends were 4 bases for V and 8 bases for J; bases not matched to a gene: 4. The CDR3 DNA reads as TGTGCCACCAGCATGGGGACAGGGGAGGAAAAACTGTTTTTT. Amino acid sequence: CATSMGTGEEKLFF.

This chain links TRBV19 with TRBJ1-1; TRBD1 matches at 8 bases. The CDR3 consists of 15 residues. The V gene end was trimmed by 3 bases and the J gene end by 2 bases; junction bases not matched to a gene: 5. Per the germline V gene, CDR1 is LNHDA and CDR2 is SQIVND (reference sequence). The DNA for the CDR3 is TGTGCCAGTAGTATCAACAGGGGGGGAAACACTGAAGCTTTCTTT. Translation gives CASSINRGGNTEAFF.

The chain uses TRBV11-1 and TRBJ2-7; D is unclear. This CDR3 contains 9 residues. V lost 5 bases and J 13 bases, leaving 9 bases between the germline ends. Germline assignment: CDR1 SGHAT and CDR2 FQDESV (reference sequence). The DNA for the CDR3 is TGTGCCAGCAGCCTCCTTGCCTACTTC. Translated: CASSLLAYF.